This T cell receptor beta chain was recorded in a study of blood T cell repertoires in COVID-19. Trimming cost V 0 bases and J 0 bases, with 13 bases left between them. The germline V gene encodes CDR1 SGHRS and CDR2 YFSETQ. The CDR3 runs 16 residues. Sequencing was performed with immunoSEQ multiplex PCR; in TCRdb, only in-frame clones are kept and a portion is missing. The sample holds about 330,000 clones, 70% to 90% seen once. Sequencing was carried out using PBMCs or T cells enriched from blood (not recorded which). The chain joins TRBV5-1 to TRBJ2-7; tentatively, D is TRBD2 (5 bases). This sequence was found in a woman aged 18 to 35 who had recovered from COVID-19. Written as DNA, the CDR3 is TGCGCCAGCAGCTTGGGAAGCGGCGTATCCTCCTACGAGCAGTACTTC. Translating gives CASSLGSGVSSYEQYF.